This note documents a single T cell receptor (beta chain) sequence. No antigen is known for it. No much larger clone exists at a distance of one base, and base qualities are not known. This sample is part of a study of T cell responses to AZD1222 COVID-19 vaccine (dated by TCRdb to the early 2020s). Context from the whole study: AZD1222 recipients whose second dose came at about 4 weeks and those whose second dose came at about 12 weeks were combined into one group, since spike-specific TCR depth and breadth did not differ between the two schedules. A total of 233 trial participants underwent TCR sequencing, of whom under 220 had received two doses of AZD1222 and around 25 had received two doses of the MenACWY control vaccine. Trial participants were enrolled by age into 18-55, 56-69 and 70-plus year subgroups, with roughly 150, 30 and 60 TCR-sequenced participants respectively.

Overall study outcomes, separate from this receptor: Conclusions about previously exposed vaccinees are limited because only 5 or 6 AZD1222 recipients were SARS-CoV-2 seropositive at baseline. CD4 TCRs associated with the vaccine covered the entire spike protein, and the dominant responses were in regions 160-218 and 743-854. After two AZD1222 doses, spike-specific TCR breadth and depth were significantly higher than at day 0 and than in MenACWY recipients. Because no day 14 peak-response samples were available, repertoires were characterized only after the peak T cell response. Participants were mostly white British, with more females than males. The authors suggested clonal diversity may have been underestimated. The 56-69-year group was small, and its depth increase did not reach significance, likely because of low power. Nearly half of unique spike-specific TCRs reportedly recognized epitopes outside regions mutated in the B.1.351 and B.1.1.7 variants.

The time point label here, explained by the study, means: baseline before first vaccination. Vaccinee samples were obtained from the UK trials COV001 and COV002, which included a single-blind randomized controlled phase 2/3 trial of AZD1222 (ChAdOx1 nCoV-19) in healthy adults. Trial participant PBMC samples were collected at day 0 and day 28 after the second dose for TCRbeta chain sequencing. The CDR3 regions of human TCRbeta chains were analyzed by immunosequencing. The source study handled its data this way. Repertoire TCRs were checked for matches against a reference library of SARS-CoV-2-specific TCRs that had been generated using the MIRA antigen-specificity platform. Breadth was defined as the fraction of unique TCRs that were SARS-CoV-2-associated. Depth was defined as the fraction of total T cells that were SARS-CoV-2-associated. Using the MIRA data, every spike-specific TCR was mapped to the spike region that the TCR reacted to and assigned to either a CD4 or a CD8 class. Log10-transformed breadth and depth values were compared by one-way ANOVA with Sidak's multiple comparisons tests. Drawn from immuneACCESS, this table holds only the in-frame rearrangements with V and J called that TCRdb kept. Clones are partly lost; checked studies trace under half to an unresolved V gene and leave the rest unexplained. The V and J calls and the clone size are those of that table, but D and trimming were determined from the DNA. This sample comprises 120,000 to 150,000 clones, roughly 90% of them detected only once. The ten largest clones represent 2.5% to 3.5% of the sample.

Reading from cysteine to phenylalanine, the CDR3 counts 15 amino acids. Solely the CDR3 DNA is kept, with 45 bases framed from the first base. V is cut by 2 bases and J by 2 bases, and the space between the germline ends is 12 bases. From the germline V gene, CDR1 is SGHVS and CDR2 is FQNEAQ. The chain couples TRBV7-8 to TRBJ1-2; the D segment cannot be called with confidence. This clonotype was sampled from an adult in good health. This specimen was peripheral blood, taken on day 0 of AZD1222 vaccination. The CDR3 amino acid sequence is: CASSLLGSGNYGYTF. The nucleotide sequence is given as TGTGCCAGCAGCTTATTGGGGAGTGGGAACTATGGCTACACCTTC.